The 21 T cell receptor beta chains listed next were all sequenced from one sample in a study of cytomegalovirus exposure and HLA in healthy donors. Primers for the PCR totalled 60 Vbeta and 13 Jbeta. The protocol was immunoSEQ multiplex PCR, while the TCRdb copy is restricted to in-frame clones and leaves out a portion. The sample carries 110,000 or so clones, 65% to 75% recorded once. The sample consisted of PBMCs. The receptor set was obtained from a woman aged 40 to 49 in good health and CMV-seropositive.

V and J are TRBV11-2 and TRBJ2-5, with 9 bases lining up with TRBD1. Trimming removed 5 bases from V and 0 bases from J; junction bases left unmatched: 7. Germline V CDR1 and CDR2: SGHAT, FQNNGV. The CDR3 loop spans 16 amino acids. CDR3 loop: CASSRGQGIYQETQYF. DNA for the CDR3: TGTGCCAGCAGCCGAGGACAGGGGATCTACCAAGAGACCCAGTACTTC.

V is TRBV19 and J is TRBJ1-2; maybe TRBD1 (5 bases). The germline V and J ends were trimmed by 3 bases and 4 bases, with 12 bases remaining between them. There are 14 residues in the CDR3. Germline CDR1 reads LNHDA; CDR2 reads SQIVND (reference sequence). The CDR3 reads CASSMAGQGYGYTF. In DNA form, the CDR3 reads TGTGCCAGTAGTATGGCAGGGCAGGGCTATGGCTACACCTTC.

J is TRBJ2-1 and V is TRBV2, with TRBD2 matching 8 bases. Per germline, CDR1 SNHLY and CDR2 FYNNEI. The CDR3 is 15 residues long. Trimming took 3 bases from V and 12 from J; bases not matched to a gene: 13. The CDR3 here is CASSDRREPREGQFF. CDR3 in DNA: TGTGCCAGCAGTGATCGGCGGGAGCCCCGGGAGGGGCAGTTCTTC.

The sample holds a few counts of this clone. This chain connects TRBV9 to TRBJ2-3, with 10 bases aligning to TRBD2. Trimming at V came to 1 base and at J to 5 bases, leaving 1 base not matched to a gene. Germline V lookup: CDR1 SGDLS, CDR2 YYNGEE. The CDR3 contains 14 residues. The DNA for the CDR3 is TGTGCCAGCAGCGTACTAGCGGGGGAAGATACGCAGTATTTT. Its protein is CASSVLAGEDTQYF.

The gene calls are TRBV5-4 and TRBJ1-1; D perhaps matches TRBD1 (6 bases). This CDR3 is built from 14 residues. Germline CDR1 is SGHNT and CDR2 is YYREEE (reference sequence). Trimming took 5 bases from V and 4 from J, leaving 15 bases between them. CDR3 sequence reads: CASRPLQGITEAFF. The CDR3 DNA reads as TGTGCCAGCAGACCTTTACAGGGAATCACTGAAGCTTTCTTT.

The CDR3 protein is CASSQGVSRVGGYTF. Written as DNA, the CDR3 is TGCGCCAGCAGCCAAGGGGTGAGCAGGGTGGGAGGCTACACCTTC. The rearrangement links TRBV4-1 to TRBJ1-2, with D maybe TRBD1 (5 bases). The CDR3 covers 15 residues. Trimming stripped 1 base from V and 8 bases from J, with 17 bases between. Germline V gene data show CDR1 as MGHRA and CDR2 as YSYEKL.

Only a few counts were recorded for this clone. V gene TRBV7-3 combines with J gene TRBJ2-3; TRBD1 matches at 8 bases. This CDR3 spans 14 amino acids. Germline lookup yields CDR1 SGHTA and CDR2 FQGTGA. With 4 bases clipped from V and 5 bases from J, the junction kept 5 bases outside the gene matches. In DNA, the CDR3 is TGTGCCAGCAGCTCCCAGGGGGCGGGAGATACGCAGTATTTT. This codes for CASSSQGAGDTQYF.

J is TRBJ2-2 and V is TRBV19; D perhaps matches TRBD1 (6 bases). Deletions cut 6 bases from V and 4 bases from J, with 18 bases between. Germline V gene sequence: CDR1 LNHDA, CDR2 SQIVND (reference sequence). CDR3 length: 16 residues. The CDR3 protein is CASSPLKTGSTGELFF. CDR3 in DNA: TGTGCCAGTAGCCCTCTTAAGACAGGATCCACCGGGGAGCTGTTTTTT.

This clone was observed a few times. The CDR3 is CASSVGLAEYNEQFF. The DNA for the CDR3 is TGTGCCAGCAGCGTAGGACTAGCGGAATACAATGAGCAGTTCTTC. The chain is built from TRBV9 and TRBJ2-1; 9 bases are a match to TRBD2. The length of the CDR3 is 15 residues. Germline CDR1 is SGDLS and CDR2 is YYNGEE. The trim removed 0 bases at V and 4 bases at J, leaving 2 bases unmatched.

CDR3 DNA: TGTGCCAGCAGCTCTCCAGGGGGCTGGGACACCGGGGAGCTGTTTTTT. It encodes CASSSPGGWDTGELFF. The rearrangement joins TRBV7-9 to TRBJ2-2; 8 positions match TRBD1. The V gene's germline CDR1 is SEHNR and CDR2 FQNEAQ (reference sequence). V lost 4 bases, J lost 3 bases, and 7 bases stayed unmatched. The CDR3 has 16 amino acids.

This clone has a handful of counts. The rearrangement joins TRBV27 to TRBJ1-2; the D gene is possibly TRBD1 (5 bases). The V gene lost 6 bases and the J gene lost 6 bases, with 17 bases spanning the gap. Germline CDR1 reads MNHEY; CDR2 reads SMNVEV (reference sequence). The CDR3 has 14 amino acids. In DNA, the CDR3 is TGTGCCAGCAGCTGGAAGTGGGGCGTGGATGGCTACACCTTC. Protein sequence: CASSWKWGVDGYTF.

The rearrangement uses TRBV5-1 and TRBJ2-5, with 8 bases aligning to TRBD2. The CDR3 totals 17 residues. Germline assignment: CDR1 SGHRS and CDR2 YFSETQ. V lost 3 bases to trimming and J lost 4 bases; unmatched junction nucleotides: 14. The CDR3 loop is CASSYGSGGPGGETQYF. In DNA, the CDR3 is TGCGCCAGCAGCTACGGGTCGGGAGGGCCGGGGGGAGAGACCCAGTACTTC.

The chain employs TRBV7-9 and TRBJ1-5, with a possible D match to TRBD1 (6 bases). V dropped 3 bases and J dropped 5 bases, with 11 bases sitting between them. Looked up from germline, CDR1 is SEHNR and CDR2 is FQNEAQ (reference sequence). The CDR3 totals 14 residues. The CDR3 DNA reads TGTGCCAGCAGCTTCGGCAGGGGTGATCAGCCCCAGCATTTT. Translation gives CASSFGRGDQPQHF.

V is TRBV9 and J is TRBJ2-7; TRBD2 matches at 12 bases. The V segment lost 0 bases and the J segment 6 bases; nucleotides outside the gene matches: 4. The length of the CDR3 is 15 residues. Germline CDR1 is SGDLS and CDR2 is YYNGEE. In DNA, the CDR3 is TGTGCCAGCAGCGTAGTGGCTAGCGGGAGGGCCGAGCAGTACTTC. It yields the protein CASSVVASGRAEQYF.

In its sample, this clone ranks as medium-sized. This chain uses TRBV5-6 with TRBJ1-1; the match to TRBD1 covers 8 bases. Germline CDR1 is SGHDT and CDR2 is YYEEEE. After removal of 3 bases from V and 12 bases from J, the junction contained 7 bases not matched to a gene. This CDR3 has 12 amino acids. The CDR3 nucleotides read TGTGCCAGCAGCTGGGGGTGGACAGGGCCTTTCTTT. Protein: CASSWGWTGPFF.

This CDR3 reads CAWRDVREKLFF. In nucleotides, the CDR3 is TGTGCCTGGAGAGATGTGCGAGAAAAACTGTTTTTT. The genes are TRBV30 and TRBJ1-4; the D is unclear. Germline loops: CDR1 GTSNPN, CDR2 SVGIG (reference sequence). Trimming cost V 3 bases and J 8 bases, with 10 bases left between them. This CDR3 region has 12 residues.

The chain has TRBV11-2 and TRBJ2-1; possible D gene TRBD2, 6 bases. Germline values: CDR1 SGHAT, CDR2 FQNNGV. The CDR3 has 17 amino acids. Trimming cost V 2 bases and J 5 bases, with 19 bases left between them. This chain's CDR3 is CASSLFFGGLQNNEQFF. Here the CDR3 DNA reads TGTGCCAGCAGCTTATTCTTTGGAGGGCTTCAAAACAATGAGCAGTTCTTC.

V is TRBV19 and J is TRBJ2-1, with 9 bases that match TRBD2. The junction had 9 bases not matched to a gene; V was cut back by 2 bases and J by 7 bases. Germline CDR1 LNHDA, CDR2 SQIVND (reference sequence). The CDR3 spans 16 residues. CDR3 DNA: TGTGCCAGTAGTATAAGGGGAGCGGGAGGTAGGAATGAGCAGTTCTTC. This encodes CASSIRGAGGRNEQFF.

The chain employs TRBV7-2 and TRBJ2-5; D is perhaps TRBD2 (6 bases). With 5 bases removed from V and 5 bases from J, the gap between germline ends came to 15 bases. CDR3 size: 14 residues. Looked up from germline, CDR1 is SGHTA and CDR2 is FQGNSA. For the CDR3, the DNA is TGTGCCAGCAGCCTTCTGACTAGGCGGGAGACCCAGTACTTC. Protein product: CASSLLTRRETQYF.

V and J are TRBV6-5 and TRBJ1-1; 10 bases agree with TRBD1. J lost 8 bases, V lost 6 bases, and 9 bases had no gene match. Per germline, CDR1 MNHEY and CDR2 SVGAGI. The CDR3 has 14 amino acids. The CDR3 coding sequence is TGTGCCAGCAGCCACCCGGGACAGGGGAACGAAGCTTTCTTT. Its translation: CASSHPGQGNEAFF.

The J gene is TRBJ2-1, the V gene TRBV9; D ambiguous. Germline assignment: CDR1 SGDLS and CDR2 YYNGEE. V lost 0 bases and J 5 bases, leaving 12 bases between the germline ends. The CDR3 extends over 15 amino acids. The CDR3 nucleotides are TGTGCCAGCAGCGTAGCTAGTCTAAATAACAATGAGCAGTTCTTC. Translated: CASSVASLNNNEQFF.